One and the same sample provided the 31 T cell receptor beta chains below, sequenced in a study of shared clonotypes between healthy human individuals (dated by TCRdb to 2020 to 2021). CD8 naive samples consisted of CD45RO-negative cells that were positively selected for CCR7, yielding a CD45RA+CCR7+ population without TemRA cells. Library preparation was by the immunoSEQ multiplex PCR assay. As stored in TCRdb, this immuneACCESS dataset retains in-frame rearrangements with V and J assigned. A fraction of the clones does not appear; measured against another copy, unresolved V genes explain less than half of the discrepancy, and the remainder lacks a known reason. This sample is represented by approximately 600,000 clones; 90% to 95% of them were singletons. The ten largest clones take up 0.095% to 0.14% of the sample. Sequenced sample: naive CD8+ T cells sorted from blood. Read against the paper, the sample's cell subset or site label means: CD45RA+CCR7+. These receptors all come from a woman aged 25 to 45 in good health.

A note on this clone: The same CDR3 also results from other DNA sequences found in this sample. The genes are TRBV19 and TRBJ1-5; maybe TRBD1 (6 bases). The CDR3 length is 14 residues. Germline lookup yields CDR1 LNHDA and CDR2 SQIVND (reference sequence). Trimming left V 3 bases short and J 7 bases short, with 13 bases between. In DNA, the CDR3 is TGTGCCAGTAGTATTGGGCAGGGGTACCAGCCCCAGCATTTT. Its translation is CASSIGQGYQPQHF.

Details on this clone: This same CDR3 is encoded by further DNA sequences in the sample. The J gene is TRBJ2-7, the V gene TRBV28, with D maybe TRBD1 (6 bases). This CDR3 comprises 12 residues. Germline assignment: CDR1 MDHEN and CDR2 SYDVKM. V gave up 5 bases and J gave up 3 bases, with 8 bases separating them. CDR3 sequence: CASSTTGYEQYF. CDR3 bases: TGTGCCAGCAGTACGACAGGCTACGAGCAGTACTTC.

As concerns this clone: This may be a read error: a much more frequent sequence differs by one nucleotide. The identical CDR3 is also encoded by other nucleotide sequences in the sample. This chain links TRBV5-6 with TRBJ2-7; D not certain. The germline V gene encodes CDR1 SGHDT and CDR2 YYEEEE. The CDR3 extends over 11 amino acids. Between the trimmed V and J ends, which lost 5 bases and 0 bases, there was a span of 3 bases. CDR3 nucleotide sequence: TGTGCCAGCAGTTCCTCCTACGAGCAGTACTTC. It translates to CASSSSYEQYF. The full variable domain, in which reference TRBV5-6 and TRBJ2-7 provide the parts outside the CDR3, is DAGVTQSPTHLIKTRGQQVTLRCSPKSGHDTVSWYQQALGQGPQFIFQYYEEEERQRGNFPDRFSGHQFPNYSSELNVNALLLGDSALYLCASSSSYEQYFGPGTRLTVT.

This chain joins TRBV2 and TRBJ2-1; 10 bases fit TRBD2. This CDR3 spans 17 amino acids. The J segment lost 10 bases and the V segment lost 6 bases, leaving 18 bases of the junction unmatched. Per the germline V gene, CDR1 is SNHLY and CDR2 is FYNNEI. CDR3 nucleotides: TGTGCCAGCAGAGACTTTTCTAGCGGGAGCCTGGTCAGGGAGCAGTTCTTC. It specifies CASRDFSSGSLVREQFF.

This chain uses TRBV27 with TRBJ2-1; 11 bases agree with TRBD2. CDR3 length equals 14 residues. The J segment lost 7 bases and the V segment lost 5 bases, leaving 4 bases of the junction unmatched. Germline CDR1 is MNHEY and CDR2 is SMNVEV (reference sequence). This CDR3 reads CASSPRTSGNEQFF. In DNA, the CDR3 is TGTGCCAGCAGTCCCCGGACTAGCGGGAATGAGCAGTTCTTC.

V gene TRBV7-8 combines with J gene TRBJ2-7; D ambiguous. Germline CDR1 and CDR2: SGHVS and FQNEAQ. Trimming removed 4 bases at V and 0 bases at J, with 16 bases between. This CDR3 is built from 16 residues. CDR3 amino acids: CASSSRSPLGSYEQYF. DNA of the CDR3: TGTGCCAGCAGCTCCCGGTCCCCCCTAGGCTCCTACGAGCAGTACTTC.

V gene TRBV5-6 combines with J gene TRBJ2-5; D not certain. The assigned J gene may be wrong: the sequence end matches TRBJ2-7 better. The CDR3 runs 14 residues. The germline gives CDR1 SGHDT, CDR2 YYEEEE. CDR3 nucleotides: TGTGCCAGCCGCTCCAACGACTTTGCCTACGAGCAGTACTTC. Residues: CASRSNDFAYEQYF.

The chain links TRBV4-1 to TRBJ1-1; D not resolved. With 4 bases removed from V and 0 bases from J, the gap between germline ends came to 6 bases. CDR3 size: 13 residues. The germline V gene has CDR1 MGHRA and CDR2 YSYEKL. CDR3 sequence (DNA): TGCGCCAGCAGCCTCGATATGAACACTGAAGCTTTCTTT. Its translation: CASSLDMNTEAFF.

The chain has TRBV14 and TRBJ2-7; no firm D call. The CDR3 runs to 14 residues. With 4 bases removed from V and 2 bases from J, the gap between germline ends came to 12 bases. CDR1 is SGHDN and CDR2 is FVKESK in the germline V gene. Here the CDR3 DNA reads TGTGCCAGCAGCCCCCGACTGATTCCCTACGAGCAGTACTTC. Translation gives CASSPRLIPYEQYF.

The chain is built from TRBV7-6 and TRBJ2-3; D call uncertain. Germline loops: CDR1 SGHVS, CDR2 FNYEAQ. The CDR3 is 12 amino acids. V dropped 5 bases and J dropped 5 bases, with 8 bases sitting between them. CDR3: CASSRSLDTQYF. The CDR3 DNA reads TGTGCCAGCAGCCGTAGTTTAGATACGCAGTATTTT.

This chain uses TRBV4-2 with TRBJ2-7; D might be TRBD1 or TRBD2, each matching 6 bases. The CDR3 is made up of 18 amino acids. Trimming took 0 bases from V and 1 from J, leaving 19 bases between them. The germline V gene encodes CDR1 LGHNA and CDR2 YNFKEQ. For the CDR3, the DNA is TGTGCCAGCAGCCAAGAAGGGGGGCCAGCGGGCAATTCCTACGAGCAGTACTTC. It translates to CASSQEGGPAGNSYEQYF.

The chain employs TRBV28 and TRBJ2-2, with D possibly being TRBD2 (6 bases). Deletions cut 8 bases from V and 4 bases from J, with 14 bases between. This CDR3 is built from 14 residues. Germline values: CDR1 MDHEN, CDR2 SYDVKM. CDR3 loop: CASDAQGGTGELFF. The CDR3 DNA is TGTGCCAGCGATGCCCAGGGAGGCACCGGGGAGCTGTTTTTT.

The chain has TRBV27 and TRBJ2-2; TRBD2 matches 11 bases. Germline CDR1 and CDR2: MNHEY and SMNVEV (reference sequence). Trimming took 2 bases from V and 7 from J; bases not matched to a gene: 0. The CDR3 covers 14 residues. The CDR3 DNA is TGTGCCAGCAGTTTAGGGACTAGCGGCGGGGAGCTGTTTTTT. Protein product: CASSLGTSGGELFF.

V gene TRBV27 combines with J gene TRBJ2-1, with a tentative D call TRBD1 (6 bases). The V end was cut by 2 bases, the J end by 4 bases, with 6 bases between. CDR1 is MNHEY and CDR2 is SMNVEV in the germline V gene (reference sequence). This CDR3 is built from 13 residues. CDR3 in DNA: TGTGCCAGCAGTTTAACAGGGTACAATGAGCAGTTCTTC. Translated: CASSLTGYNEQFF.

This chain's CDR3 is CASSYGTSAGELFF. The DNA of the CDR3 is TGTGCCAGCAGCTACGGGACTAGCGCCGGGGAGCTGTTTTTT. This chain links TRBV4-2 with TRBJ2-2; 10 bases agree with TRBD2. V shed 5 bases, J shed 6 bases, and the junction held 3 bases outside the gene matches. The CDR3 sequence is 14 residues long. Germline V lookup: CDR1 LGHNA, CDR2 YNFKEQ.

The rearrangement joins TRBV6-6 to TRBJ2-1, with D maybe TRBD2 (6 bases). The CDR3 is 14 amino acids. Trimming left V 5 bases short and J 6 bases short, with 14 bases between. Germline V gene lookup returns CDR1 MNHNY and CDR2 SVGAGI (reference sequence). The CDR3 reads CASSGGTGGNEQFF. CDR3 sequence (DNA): TGTGCCAGCAGTGGAGGGACTGGAGGCAATGAGCAGTTCTTC.

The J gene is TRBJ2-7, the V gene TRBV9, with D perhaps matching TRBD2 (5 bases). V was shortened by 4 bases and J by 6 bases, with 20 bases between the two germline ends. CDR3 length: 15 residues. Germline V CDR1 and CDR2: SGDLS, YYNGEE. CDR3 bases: TGTGCCAGCAGCTACGGGATAACACGTACGGGCGAGCAGTACTTC. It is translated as CASSYGITRTGEQYF.

The CDR3 is CASERAYGGKYF. The CDR3 region has the DNA TGTGCCAGCGAAAGAGCTTATGGGGGGAAGTACTTC. V usage is TRBV11-2 and J usage is TRBJ2-7; D is possibly TRBD2 (6 bases). Per germline, CDR1 SGHAT and CDR2 FQNNGV. Trimming took 8 bases from V and 11 from J, leaving 19 bases between them. The CDR3 totals 12 residues. The full variable domain, with the rest looked up from reference TRBV11-2 and TRBJ2-7, is EAGVAQSPRYKIIEKRQSVAFWCNPISGHATLYWYQQILGQGPKLLIQFQNNGVVDDSQLPKDRFSAERLKGVDSTLKIQPAKLEDSAVYLCASERAYGGKYFGPGTRLTVT.

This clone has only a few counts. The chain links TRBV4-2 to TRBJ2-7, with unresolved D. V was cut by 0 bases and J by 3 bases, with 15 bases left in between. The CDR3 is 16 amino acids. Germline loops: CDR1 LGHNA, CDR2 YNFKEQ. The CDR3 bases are TGTGCCAGCAGCCAAGAAGGGTTCGGAGTATACTACGAGCAGTACTTC. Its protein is CASSQEGFGVYYEQYF.

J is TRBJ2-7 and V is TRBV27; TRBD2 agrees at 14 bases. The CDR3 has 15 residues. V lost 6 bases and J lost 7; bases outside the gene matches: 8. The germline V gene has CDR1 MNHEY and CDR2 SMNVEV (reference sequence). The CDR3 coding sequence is TGTGCCAGCAGGGGAGGACTAGCGGGAGGCTGGGAGCAGTACTTC. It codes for CASRGGLAGGWEQYF.

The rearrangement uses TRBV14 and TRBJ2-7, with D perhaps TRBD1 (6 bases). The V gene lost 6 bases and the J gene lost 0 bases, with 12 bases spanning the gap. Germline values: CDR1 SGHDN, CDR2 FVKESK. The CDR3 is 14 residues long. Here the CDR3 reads CASSGTPSSYEQYF. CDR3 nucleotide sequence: TGTGCCAGCAGTGGGACACCGAGCTCCTACGAGCAGTACTTC. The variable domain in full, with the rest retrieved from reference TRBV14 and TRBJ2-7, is EAGVTQFPSHSVIEKGQTVTLRCDPISGHDNLYWYRRVMGKEIKFLLHFVKESKQDESGMPNNRFLAERTGGTYSTLKVQPAELEDSGVYFCASSGTPSSYEQYFGPGTRLTVT.

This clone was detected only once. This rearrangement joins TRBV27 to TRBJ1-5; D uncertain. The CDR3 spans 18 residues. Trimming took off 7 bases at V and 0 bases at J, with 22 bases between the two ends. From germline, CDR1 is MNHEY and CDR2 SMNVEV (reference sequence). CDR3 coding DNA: TGTGCCAGCATCCCTTCTGGACTCCCATTGTCTAGCAATCAGCCCCAGCATTTT. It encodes CASIPSGLPLSSNQPQHF.

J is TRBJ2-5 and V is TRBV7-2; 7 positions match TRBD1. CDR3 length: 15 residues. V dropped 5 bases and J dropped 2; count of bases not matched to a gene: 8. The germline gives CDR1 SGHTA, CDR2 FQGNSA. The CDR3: CASSLHRGPQETQYF. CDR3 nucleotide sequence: TGTGCCAGCAGCCTTCACAGGGGACCTCAAGAGACCCAGTACTTC.

The CDR3 coding sequence is TGTGCTAGTGGTACAGGGTCCACCGGGGAGCTGTTTTTT. Residues: CASGTGSTGELFF. V usage is TRBV12-5 and J usage is TRBJ2-2; D is perhaps TRBD1 (6 bases). The CDR3 spans 13 residues. Germline V lookup: CDR1 LGHNT, CDR2 FRNRAP. With 5 bases removed from V and 4 bases from J, the gap between germline ends came to 8 bases.

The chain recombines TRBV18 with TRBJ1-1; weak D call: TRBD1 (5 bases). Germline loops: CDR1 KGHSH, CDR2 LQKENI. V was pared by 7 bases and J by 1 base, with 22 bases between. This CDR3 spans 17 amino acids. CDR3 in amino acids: CASFSSRGVEGNTEAFF. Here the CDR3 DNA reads TGTGCCAGCTTTTCAAGCCGGGGGGTTGAGGGGAACACTGAAGCTTTCTTT.

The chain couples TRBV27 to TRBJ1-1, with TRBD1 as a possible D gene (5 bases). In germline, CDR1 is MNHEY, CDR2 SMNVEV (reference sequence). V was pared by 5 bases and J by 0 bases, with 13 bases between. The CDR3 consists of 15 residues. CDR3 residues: CASSPGTTVNTEAFF. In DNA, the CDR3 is TGTGCCAGCAGTCCTGGGACCACGGTGAACACTGAAGCTTTCTTT.

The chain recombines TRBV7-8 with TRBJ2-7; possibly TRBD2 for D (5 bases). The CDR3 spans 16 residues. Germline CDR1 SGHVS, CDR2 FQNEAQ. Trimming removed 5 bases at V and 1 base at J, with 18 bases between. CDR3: CASSPFSDFTSYEQYF. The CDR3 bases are TGTGCCAGCAGCCCCTTTTCGGACTTCACATCCTACGAGCAGTACTTC.

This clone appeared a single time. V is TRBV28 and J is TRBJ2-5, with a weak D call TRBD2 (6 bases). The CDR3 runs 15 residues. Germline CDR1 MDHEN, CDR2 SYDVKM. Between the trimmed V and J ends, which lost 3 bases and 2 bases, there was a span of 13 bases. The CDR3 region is CASSFGTSNQETQYF. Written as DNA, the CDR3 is TGTGCCAGCAGTTTCGGCACTAGCAATCAAGAGACCCAGTACTTC.

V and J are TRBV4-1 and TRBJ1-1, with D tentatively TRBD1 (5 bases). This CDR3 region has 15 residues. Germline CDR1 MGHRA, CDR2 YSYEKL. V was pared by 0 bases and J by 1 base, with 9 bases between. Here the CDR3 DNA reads TGCGCCAGCAGCCAAGAAGGGGCCCCGAACACTGAAGCTTTCTTT. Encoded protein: CASSQEGAPNTEAFF.

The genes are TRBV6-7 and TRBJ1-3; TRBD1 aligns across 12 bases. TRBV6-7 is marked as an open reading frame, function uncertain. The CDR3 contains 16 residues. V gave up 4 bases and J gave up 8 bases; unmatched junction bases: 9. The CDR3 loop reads CASSSPGTGGEDTIYF. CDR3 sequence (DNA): TGTGCCAGCAGTTCTCCCGGGACAGGGGGCGAAGACACCATATATTTT.

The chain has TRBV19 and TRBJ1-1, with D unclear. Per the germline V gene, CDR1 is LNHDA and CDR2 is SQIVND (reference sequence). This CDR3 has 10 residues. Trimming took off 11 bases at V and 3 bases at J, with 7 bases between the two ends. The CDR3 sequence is CARPYTEAFF. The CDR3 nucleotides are TGTGCCCGCCCCTACACTGAAGCTTTCTTT.